This T cell receptor beta chain stems from a study of CD8 T cells in ankylosing spondylitis. This clonotype has just a few counts. What it binds is not known. Trimming stripped 8 bases from V and 4 bases from J, with 13 bases between. CDR3 size: 13 residues. Germline CDR1 MNHEY, CDR2 SMNVEV (reference sequence). Study-wide results and limits: Seemingly characteristic of ankylosing spondylitis blood was a TCR beta motif consisting of roughly 8 highly homologous variants. Matched ankylosing spondylitis synovial fluid reportedly contained a significantly enriched population of disease-linked clones.

In TCRdb, the 5' RACE reads were re-called with MiXCR into one record per CDR3 protein. Of around 250,000 distinct CDR3 sequences detected, about a sixth appear once; the ten largest clones hold around 33%. This TCR was recovered from a male donor with ankylosing spondylitis or in good health (not recorded which). The rearrangement uses TRBV27 and TRBJ2-3; D possibly corresponds to TRBD2 (6 bases). Sequenced input: blood, either unsorted or a sorted T cell fraction (not recorded which). This chain's CDR3 is CASRSGFADTQYF. The CDR3 DNA reads as TGTGCCAGCCGGAGCGGGTTCGCAGATACGCAGTATTTT.